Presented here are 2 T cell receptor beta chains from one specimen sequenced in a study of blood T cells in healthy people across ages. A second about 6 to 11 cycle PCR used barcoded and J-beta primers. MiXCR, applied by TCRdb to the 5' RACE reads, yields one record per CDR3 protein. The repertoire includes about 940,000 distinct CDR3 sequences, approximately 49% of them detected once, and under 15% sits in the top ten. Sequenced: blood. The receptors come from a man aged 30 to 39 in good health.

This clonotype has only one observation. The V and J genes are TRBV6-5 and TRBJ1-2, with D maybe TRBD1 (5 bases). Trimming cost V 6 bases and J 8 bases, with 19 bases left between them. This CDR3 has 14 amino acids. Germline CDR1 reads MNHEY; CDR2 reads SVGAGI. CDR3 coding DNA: TGTGCCAGCAGCCGGGACCCTAACCAACTGGGCTACACCTTC. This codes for CASSRDPNQLGYTF.

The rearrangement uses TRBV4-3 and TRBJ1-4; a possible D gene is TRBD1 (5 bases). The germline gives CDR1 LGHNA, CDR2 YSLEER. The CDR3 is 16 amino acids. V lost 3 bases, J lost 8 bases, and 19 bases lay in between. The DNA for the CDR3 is TGCGCCAGCAGCCATGCAGTGGTACAGGCAGAAGAAAAACTGTTTTTT. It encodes CASSHAVVQAEEKLFF.